Listed below are T cell receptor beta chains from one sample, sequenced in a study of long-term antiretroviral therapy in people with HIV. Sequencing was performed with immunoSEQ multiplex PCR; in TCRdb, only in-frame clones are kept and a portion is missing. Among 20,000 or so clones, around 76% were seen once, and the ten largest hold approximately 7%. This sample comprised unsorted PBMCs, obtained 2.2 years after starting antiretroviral therapy. The receptors originated from a man in his fifties or sixties with HIV. The CDR3 runs from the conserved cysteine through the conserved F or W. D genes are given only for firm matches. Clone size appears in some rows only: once, few, many, or a class for an expanded clone.

V	J	D	size	CDR3	DNA
TRBV25-1	TRBJ2-3	TRBD2	NA	CASSDNGLETDTQYF	TGTGCCAGCAGTGATAATGGACTAGAAACAGATACGCAGTATTTT
TRBV10-2	TRBJ1-1	NA	NA	CASSEGPEAFF	TGCGCCAGCAGTGAGGGGCCTGAAGCTTTCTTT
TRBV6-1	TRBJ2-5	TRBD2	NA	CASRLGLAEETQYF	TGTGCCAGCAGGCTCGGACTAGCAGAAGAGACCCAGTACTTC
TRBV6-1	TRBJ2-5	TRBD2	once	CASSEPGLADGAQYF	TGTGCCAGCAGTGAACCCGGACTAGCGGACGGAGCCCAGTACTTC
TRBV18	TRBJ2-5	TRBD2	NA	CASSPIRRPTSGRQETQYF	TGTGCCAGCTCACCCATCCGCCGGCCCACTAGCGGGAGGCAAGAGACCCAGTACTTC
TRBV7-2	TRBJ2-2	NA	NA	CASSLNRPGRTGELFF	TGTGCCAGCAGCTTAAATAGGCCGGGTCGCACCGGGGAGCTGTTTTTT
TRBV9	TRBJ2-7	NA	NA	CASSPGAGAREQYF	TGTGCCAGCAGCCCTGGCGCGGGGGCAAGAGAGCAGTACTTC
TRBV28	TRBJ2-7	TRBD2	once	CASSPSGSFPYEQYF	TGTGCCAGCAGTCCCAGCGGGAGTTTCCCCTACGAGCAGTACTTC
TRBV15	TRBJ2-2	NA	NA	CATSRATGELFF	TGTGCCACCAGCAGAGCCACCGGGGAGCTGTTTTTT
TRBV7-9	TRBJ1-2	TRBD1	few	CASSLGTGVDYGYTF	TGTGCCAGCAGCTTGGGGACAGGGGTCGACTATGGCTACACCTTC
TRBV20-1	TRBJ1-2	NA	NA	CSASQGNGYTF	TGCAGTGCTTCACAGGGAAACGGCTACACCTTC
TRBV6-1	TRBJ2-7	NA	NA	CASSGSADHYEQYF	TGTGCCAGCAGTGGCTCGGCGGACCACTACGAGCAGTACTTC
TRBV5-4	TRBJ1-1	NA	NA	CASSLLGAGGNTEAFF	TGTGCCAGCAGCTTACTGGGGGCCGGAGGGAACACTGAAGCTTTCTTT
TRBV6-1	TRBJ1-1	NA	few	CASRLNTEAFF	TGTGCCAGCAGGTTGAACACTGAAGCTTTCTTT
TRBV5-6	TRBJ1-1	NA	NA	CASTRGPRGTEAFF	TGTGCCAGCACCCGGGGGCCCCGGGGCACTGAAGCTTTCTTT
TRBV2	TRBJ2-1	TRBD2	NA	CASRIQKAGGSYNEQFF	TGTGCCAGCAGAATTCAAAAAGCGGGAGGGTCCTACAATGAGCAGTTCTTC
TRBV10-2	TRBJ2-5	NA	NA	CASSDSVRETQYF	TGCGCCAGCAGTGATTCAGTCCGGGAGACCCAGTACTTC
TRBV25-1	TRBJ1-1	NA	NA	CASSNPGMNTEAFF	TGTGCCAGCAGTAATCCGGGGATGAACACTGAAGCTTTCTTT
TRBV11-2	TRBJ2-7	NA	NA	CASSLLSMAGSYEQYF	TGTGCCAGCAGCTTATTAAGTATGGCAGGCTCCTACGAGCAGTACTTC
TRBV4-3	TRBJ2-7	NA	NA	CASSQDRSPGDEQYF	TGCGCCAGCAGCCAAGATCGCAGCCCCGGGGACGAGCAGTACTTC
TRBV18	TRBJ1-6	TRBD1	NA	CASSPTGGDSPLHF	TGTGCCAGCTCGCCTACAGGGGGTGATTCACCCCTCCACTTT
TRBV11-1	TRBJ1-2	NA	NA	CASSPGGGGGYTF	TGTGCCAGCAGCCCAGGCGGGGGCGGCGGCTACACCTTC
TRBV6-5	TRBJ1-1	NA	few	CASGWSSEAFF	TGTGCCAGCGGGTGGAGTTCTGAAGCTTTCTTT
TRBV21-1	TRBJ2-4	NA	NA	CASSKDGQPIAKNIQYF	TGTGCCAGCAGCAAAGACGGCCAGCCCATAGCCAAAAACATTCAGTACTTC
TRBV5-1	TRBJ1-4	NA	NA	CASRVPEDTTNEKLFF	TGCGCCAGCAGGGTCCCAGAGGATACAACTAATGAAAAACTGTTTTTT
TRBV25-1	TRBJ2-3	NA	NA	CASSELPGLLAGDTQYF	TGTGCCAGCAGTGAACTACCGGGACTCCTTGCGGGAGATACGCAGTATTTT
TRBV7-8	TRBJ1-4	NA	NA	CASSSINEKLFF	TGTGCCAGCAGCTCGATTAATGAAAAACTGTTTTTT
TRBV9	TRBJ2-2	TRBD1	once	CASSDRQGDTGELFF	TGTGCCAGCAGCGACCGACAGGGGGACACCGGGGAGCTGTTTTTT
TRBV23-1	TRBJ1-2	NA	NA	CASSHPQESYGYTF	TGCGCCAGCAGTCATCCGCAGGAGAGCTATGGCTACACCTTC
TRBV27	TRBJ1-2	NA	NA	CASSTLRRGYGYTF	TGTGCCAGCAGCACGCTGAGGAGAGGCTATGGCTACACCTTC
TRBV5-1	TRBJ2-3	TRBD2	NA	CASSSTSGGEGTQYF	TGCGCCAGCAGCTCAACTAGCGGGGGAGAGGGTACGCAGTATTTT
TRBV19	TRBJ2-7	NA	few	CASSPQGSNEQYF	TGTGCCAGTAGCCCACAGGGTTCCAACGAGCAGTACTTC
TRBV6-6	TRBJ2-5	TRBD2	NA	CASSYSGGREETQYF	TGTGCCAGCAGTTACTCGGGAGGGAGAGAAGAGACCCAGTACTTC
TRBV6-5	TRBJ2-7	TRBD1	NA	CASRHRDSYEQYF	TGTGCCAGCAGACACCGGGACAGCTACGAGCAGTACTTC
TRBV6-6	TRBJ1-5	TRBD1	NA	CASSYPGQGNQPQHF	TGTGCCAGCAGTTACCCGGGACAGGGTAATCAGCCCCAGCATTTT
TRBV5-1	TRBJ2-7	TRBD1	few	CASTVDRGGEQYF	TGCGCCAGCACCGTCGACAGGGGTGGAGAGCAGTACTTC
TRBV9	TRBJ2-1	NA	NA	CASSVAGNNEQFF	TGTGCCAGCAGCGTAGCAGGGAACAATGAGCAGTTCTTC
TRBV15	TRBJ1-1	NA	NA	CATSTKLTVNTEAFF	TGTGCCACCAGCACCAAGTTGACAGTCAACACTGAAGCTTTCTTT
TRBV6-1	TRBJ2-7	TRBD2	NA	CATGRVAYEQYF	TGTGCCACGGGGAGGGTGGCCTACGAGCAGTACTTC
TRBV28	TRBJ2-7	NA	few	CASRLTVSYEQYF	TGTGCCAGCAGGCTAACAGTTTCCTACGAGCAGTACTTC
TRBV29-1	TRBJ2-3	TRBD1	NA	CSADRGYTDTQYF	TGCAGCGCCGACAGGGGGTACACAGATACGCAGTATTTT
TRBV10-1	TRBJ2-1	TRBD2	once	CASSDYREGYNEQFF	TGCGCCAGCAGTGACTACCGGGAGGGCTACAATGAGCAGTTCTTC
TRBV28	TRBJ2-1	TRBD2	NA	CASSGPGGFNEQFF	TGTGCCAGCAGCGGACCCGGGGGGTTCAATGAGCAGTTCTTC